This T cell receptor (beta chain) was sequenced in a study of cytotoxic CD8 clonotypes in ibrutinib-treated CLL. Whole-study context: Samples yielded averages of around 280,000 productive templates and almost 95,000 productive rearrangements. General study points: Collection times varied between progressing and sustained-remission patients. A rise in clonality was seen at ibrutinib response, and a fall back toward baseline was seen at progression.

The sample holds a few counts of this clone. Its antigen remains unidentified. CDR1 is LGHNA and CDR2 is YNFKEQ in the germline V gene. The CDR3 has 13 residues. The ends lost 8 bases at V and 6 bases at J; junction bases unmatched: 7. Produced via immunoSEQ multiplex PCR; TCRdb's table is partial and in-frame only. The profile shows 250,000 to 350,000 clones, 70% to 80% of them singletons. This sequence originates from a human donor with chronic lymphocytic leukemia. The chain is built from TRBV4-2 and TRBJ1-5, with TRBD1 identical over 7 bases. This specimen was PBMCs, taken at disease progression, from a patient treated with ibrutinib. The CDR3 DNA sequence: TGTGCCAGCGGCGACAGGGTTGGTCAGCCCCAGCATTTT. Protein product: CASGDRVGQPQHF.